This TCR beta chain was sequenced in a study of siplizumab effects on memory and regulatory T cells. Study-wide results and limits: Unstimulated subsets were the mapping target of only a minor fraction of alloreactive clones. Naive versus memory phenotype went unassigned for roughly 75-96% of proliferating CD4+ or CD8+ clones. Proliferating siplizumab-cultured Tregs lacked confirmed suppressive function.

Using immunoSEQ multiplex PCR, the repertoire was profiled, and TCRdb retains in-frame clones only, with some absent. The sample records 4,000 to 5,000 clones, around 50% being singletons. Mixed lymphocyte reaction cells were cocultured at 37°C for more than 5 days. Once responder PBMCs had been labelled with CFSE and stimulator PBMCs with Violet Dye, they were mixed 1:1. Comment on this clone: Its antigen is currently unknown. A read error may account for a junction end that differs from germline.

The receptor was isolated from a human donor in good health; the cells came from an allogeneic mixed lymphocyte reaction. Some clones in this sample may be carry-over from other donors' samples. Sequenced sample: CFSE-low (dividing) CD4+ T cells sorted from an allogeneic mixed lymphocyte reaction.

The DNA for the CDR3 is TGTGCCATCAGTGTCGGGGAGAACACTGAAGCTTTCTTT. Protein: CAISVGENTEAFF. This chain uses TRBV6-5 with TRBJ1-1; D not certain. The length of the CDR3 is 13 residues. Germline assignment: CDR1 MNHEY and CDR2 SVGAGI.